This T cell receptor beta chain was captured by sequencing in a study of blood T cell repertoires in COVID-19. Across the study: Sites across the United States, Italy and Spain contributed samples from acute and convalescent COVID-19. From T cells, B-cell-depleted T cells, or PBMCs came the material, which was cDNA or gDNA.

Deletions cut 7 bases from V and 2 bases from J, with 6 bases between. CDR1 and CDR2 (germline): SGHVS, FQNEAQ. The CDR3 runs 13 residues. In the study's own analysis: Cell counts per sample came from amplifying reference gene primers. Assay: immunoSEQ multiplex PCR; the TCRdb copy retains only in-frame clones and omits some. The V and J calls and clone size come from that table; D and trimming were worked out from the DNA. The repertoire includes approximately 200,000 clones, nearly 85% of them detected once, and 4.5% to 6.5% sits in the top ten. Specimen: peripheral blood. The chain couples TRBV7-8 to TRBJ2-6; the D is unclear. This clonotype was obtained from a woman aged 25 to 39 with acute or convalescent COVID-19. The CDR3 coding sequence is TGTGCCAGCACAGATGCTGGGGCCAACGTCCTGACTTTC. It is translated as CASTDAGANVLTF.